Listed below are T cell receptor beta chains from one sample, sequenced in a study of blood T cell repertoires in COVID-19. Measured with immunoSEQ multiplex PCR; TCRdb has only the in-frame clones, and not every one. The sample has 350,000 to 450,000 clones; 85% are singletons. The source material was peripheral blood. All receptors come from a woman in her late teens or twenties with acute or convalescent COVID-19. CDR3s include the opening cysteine and the closing phenylalanine or tryptophan. Fields, in order: J gene, V gene, clone size, CDR3 protein. Some rows mark clone size as missing; the rest say once, few, many or name a class of expanded clone.

J gene: TRBJ2-2
V gene: TRBV11-2
clone size: .
CDR3 protein: CASSLDQGLDTGELFF

J gene: TRBJ2-1
V gene: TRBV7-6
clone size: .
CDR3 protein: CASSSAGPNYNEQFF

J gene: TRBJ1-5
V gene: TRBV28
clone size: .
CDR3 protein: CASRGREGPNQPQHF

J gene: TRBJ1-2
V gene: TRBV27
clone size: .
CDR3 protein: CASRLISSGTGGIANYGYTF

J gene: TRBJ2-7
V gene: TRBV29-1
clone size: few
CDR3 protein: CSVAPGQGVGQYF

J gene: TRBJ2-7
V gene: TRBV28
clone size: few
CDR3 protein: CASSPGLAGAEQYF

J gene: TRBJ1-5
V gene: TRBV19
clone size: .
CDR3 protein: CASSRDRGYEPQHF

J gene: TRBJ2-7
V gene: TRBV3-1/TRBV3-2
clone size: .
CDR3 protein: CASSQERLTTHEQYF

J gene: TRBJ1-2
V gene: TRBV18
clone size: few
CDR3 protein: CASSPTTGRVLEGYTF

J gene: TRBJ2-3
V gene: TRBV5-1
clone size: .
CDR3 protein: CASSLGGGPSDTQYF

J gene: TRBJ1-2
V gene: TRBV7-9
clone size: .
CDR3 protein: CASSLGGTDYGYTF

J gene: TRBJ2-3
V gene: TRBV7-2
clone size: .
CDR3 protein: CASSSQSGTSDTQYF

J gene: TRBJ1-4
V gene: TRBV5-8
clone size: .
CDR3 protein: CASSLFRGSEKLFF

J gene: TRBJ1-3
V gene: TRBV10-2
clone size: .
CDR3 protein: CASSDSSTDTIYF

J gene: TRBJ1-6
V gene: TRBV7-3
clone size: .
CDR3 protein: CASSLNPGWNSPLHF

J gene: TRBJ2-3
V gene: TRBV5-1
clone size: once
CDR3 protein: CASGPGTDTQYF

J gene: TRBJ2-5
V gene: TRBV28
clone size: .
CDR3 protein: CASSSPRDDQETQYF

J gene: TRBJ1-5
V gene: TRBV25-1
clone size: .
CDR3 protein: CASSESRQGANQPQHF

J gene: TRBJ2-2
V gene: TRBV2
clone size: .
CDR3 protein: CASRETSGTNTGELFF

J gene: TRBJ1-1
V gene: TRBV7-3
clone size: .
CDR3 protein: CASSPQRRGTESEAFF

J gene: TRBJ2-1
V gene: TRBV6-5
clone size: .
CDR3 protein: CASSKGANEQFF

J gene: TRBJ2-3
V gene: TRBV30
clone size: .
CDR3 protein: CAWTGTYTDTQYF

J gene: TRBJ2-5
V gene: TRBV5-6
clone size: once
CDR3 protein: CASSPAGEETQYF

J gene: TRBJ1-1
V gene: TRBV6-4
clone size: .
CDR3 protein: CASSVQYPEAFF

J gene: TRBJ2-2
V gene: TRBV14
clone size: .
CDR3 protein: CASSQGATVNTGELFF

J gene: TRBJ2-7
V gene: TRBV5-1
clone size: .
CDR3 protein: CASSFGQGQDEQYF